Shown below are 9 T cell receptor beta chains from a single sample sequenced in a study of cytomegalovirus exposure and HLA in healthy donors. This table comes from immunoSEQ multiplex PCR, and its TCRdb copy is limited to in-frame clones, with some not included. The sample records approximately 210,000 clones, about 90% being singletons. The sequencing sample was made of PBMCs. The receptor set was obtained from a woman aged 18-35 years in good health and CMV-seronegative.

This clone has only a few counts. V usage is TRBV2 and J usage is TRBJ1-2; weak D call: TRBD1 (6 bases). This CDR3 has 15 residues. The V gene lost 6 bases and the J gene lost 4 bases, with 18 bases spanning the gap. CDR1 is SNHLY and CDR2 is FYNNEI in the germline V gene. CDR3 nucleotides: TGTGCCAGCAGCTTGCCCCAGGGGCGAATCTATGGCTACACCTTC. This sequence encodes CASSLPQGRIYGYTF.

V and J are TRBV10-2 and TRBJ2-5; 7 positions match TRBD2. Germline-derived CDR1 and CDR2 are WSHSY and SAAADI. This CDR3 spans 14 amino acids. V lost 1 base and J lost 5; bases outside the gene matches: 4. In DNA, the CDR3 is TGCGCCAGCAGTGAGTGGGGGGGAGCGGAGACCCAGTACTTC. Its translation: CASSEWGGAETQYF.

The chain uses TRBV5-1 and TRBJ2-5; D is possibly TRBD2 (6 bases). Trimming took off 0 bases at V and 2 bases at J, with 11 bases between the two ends. Germline values: CDR1 SGHRS, CDR2 YFSETQ. The CDR3 has 15 amino acids. The CDR3, as DNA: TGCGCCAGCAGCTTGGTAGCGGTGGGACAAGAGACCCAGTACTTC. Protein: CASSLVAVGQETQYF.

The rearrangement uses TRBV7-6 and TRBJ2-5, with 10 bases aligning to TRBD1. CDR1 and CDR2 from the germline V gene are SGHVS and FNYEAQ. The CDR3 sequence is 15 residues long. V shed 3 bases and J 5 bases; nucleotides not matched to a gene: 6. This chain's CDR3 is CASSLTGGAGETQYF. CDR3 DNA sequence: TGTGCCAGCAGCTTGACAGGGGGCGCGGGGGAGACCCAGTACTTC.

This chain connects TRBV28 to TRBJ1-1, with 7 bases that match TRBD1. The CDR3 consists of 13 residues. V gave up 5 bases and J gave up 8 bases; unmatched junction bases: 8. The germline V gene encodes CDR1 MDHEN and CDR2 SYDVKM. Here the CDR3 reads CASSTGTVGEAFF. The CDR3 DNA is TGTGCCAGCAGTACGGGGACAGTTGGGGAAGCTTTCTTT.

This chain joins TRBV19 and TRBJ2-7; a possible D gene is TRBD1 (6 bases). V lost 5 bases and J 6 bases, leaving 17 bases between the germline ends. There are 14 residues in the CDR3. Germline CDR1 is LNHDA and CDR2 is SQIVND (reference sequence). CDR3 nucleotides: TGTGCCAGTAGTTACCAGGGGTTTCAGGGCGAGCAGTACTTC. Encoded protein: CASSYQGFQGEQYF.

V gene TRBV19 combines with J gene TRBJ2-1, with 12 bases that match TRBD2. This CDR3 is 17 amino acids long. Germline CDR1 reads LNHDA; CDR2 reads SQIVND (reference sequence). After removal of 3 bases from V and 3 bases from J, the junction contained 6 bases not matched to a gene. The CDR3 DNA reads TGTGCCAGTAGTATTCGGGGACTAGCGGGCATCTACAATGAGCAGTTCTTC. This sequence encodes CASSIRGLAGIYNEQFF.

The rearrangement uses TRBV29-1 and TRBJ2-1; 11 bases fit TRBD2. J gave up 3 bases and V 6 bases, and 7 bases lay outside the gene matches. The CDR3 length is 15 residues. CDR1 SQVTM and CDR2 ANQGSEA come from the germline V gene. The CDR3 sequence: CSVEGTSGVYNEQFF. CDR3 DNA: TGCAGCGTGGAGGGGACTAGCGGAGTCTACAATGAGCAGTTCTTC.

The rearrangement joins TRBV28 to TRBJ2-3; 7 positions agree with TRBD2. The trim removed 3 bases at V and 4 bases at J, leaving 10 bases unmatched. The CDR3 sequence is 16 residues long. Germline CDR1 reads MDHEN; CDR2 reads SYDVKM. CDR3 residues: CASSLGLAANSDTQYF. In nucleotides, the CDR3 is TGTGCCAGCAGTTTGGGTCTAGCGGCGAATTCAGATACGCAGTATTTT.